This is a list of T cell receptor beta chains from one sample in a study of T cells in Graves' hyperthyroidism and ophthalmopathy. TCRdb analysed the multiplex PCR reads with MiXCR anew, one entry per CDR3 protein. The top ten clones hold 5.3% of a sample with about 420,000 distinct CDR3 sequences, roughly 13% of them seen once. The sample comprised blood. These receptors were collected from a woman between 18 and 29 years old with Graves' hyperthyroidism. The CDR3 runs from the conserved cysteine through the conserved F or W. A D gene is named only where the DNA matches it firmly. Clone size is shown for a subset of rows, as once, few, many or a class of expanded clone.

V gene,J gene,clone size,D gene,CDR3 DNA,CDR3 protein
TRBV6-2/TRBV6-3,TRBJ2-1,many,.,TGTGCCAGCAGTCGGCCGGGAGTTCTATACAATGAGCAGTTCTTC,CASSRPGVLYNEQFF
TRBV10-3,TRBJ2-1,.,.,TGTGCCATCAGTGAGTTGTGGGACGACAGCTACAATGAGCAGTTCTTC,CAISELWDDSYNEQFF
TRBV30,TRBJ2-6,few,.,TGTGCCTGGGGGGACGGCGGAGGGGCCAACGTCCTGACTTTC,CAWGDGGGANVLTF
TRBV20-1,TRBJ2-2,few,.,TGCAGTGCTACTAGCGATCGGGACACCGGGGAGCTGTTTTTT,CSATSDRDTGELFF
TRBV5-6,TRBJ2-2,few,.,TGTGCCAGCAGCTTGGATATAGGCGCGCTCTCTCCCGGGGAGCTGTTTTTT,CASSLDIGALSPGELFF
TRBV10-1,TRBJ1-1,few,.,TGCGCCAGCAGTGAGAATTCTATTAAGAACACTGAAGCTTTCTTT,CASSENSIKNTEAFF
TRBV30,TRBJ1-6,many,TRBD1,TGTGCCTGGAGTGTTGAGACAGGGAATTCACCCCTCCACTTT,CAWSVETGNSPLHF
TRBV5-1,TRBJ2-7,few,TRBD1,TGCGCCAGCAGCGCTGACAGGGGTTTTACCTACGAGCAGTACTTC,CASSADRGFTYEQYF
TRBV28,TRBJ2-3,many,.,TGTGCCAGCAGTGCCTTATACCCCAGGGAAACAGATACGCAGTATTTT,CASSALYPRETDTQYF
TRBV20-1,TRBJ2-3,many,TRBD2,TGCAGTGCTAGGGTCCTTAGCGGGAGAGGGACAGATACGCAGTATTTT,CSARVLSGRGTDTQYF
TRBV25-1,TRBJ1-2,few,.,TGTGCCAGCAGGGTAACAGCCTCCTTC,CASRVTASF